What follows are 18 T cell receptor beta chains derived from one specimen sequenced in a study of cytomegalovirus exposure and HLA in healthy donors. Measured with immunoSEQ multiplex PCR; TCRdb has only the in-frame clones, and not every one. The data hold 330,000 or so clones, with just over 85% observed a single time. Sequenced material: PBMCs. The source is a woman younger than 30 in good health and CMV-seronegative.

The chain links TRBV6-5 to TRBJ2-7, with 11 bases lining up with TRBD1. The CDR3 totals 16 residues. CDR1 MNHEY and CDR2 SVGAGI come from the germline V gene. With 2 bases clipped from V and 4 bases from J, the junction kept 7 bases outside the gene matches. The CDR3, as DNA: TGTGCCAGCAGTTACGGGACAGGGGGTGCTAGGTACGAGCAGTACTTC. Translation gives CASSYGTGGARYEQYF.

V is TRBV18 and J is TRBJ1-5, with 7 bases identical to TRBD1. Germline values: CDR1 KGHSH, CDR2 LQKENI. With 7 bases clipped from V and 7 bases from J, the junction kept 7 bases outside the gene matches. The CDR3 is 13 residues long. In DNA, the CDR3 is TGTGCCAGCTTCGACAGGGCGGGACAGCCCCAGCATTTT. This encodes CASFDRAGQPQHF.

This clone has a single count. V and J are TRBV27 and TRBJ2-3; no reliable D call. The V and J ends lost 4 bases and 1 base respectively, with 12 bases between them. The CDR3 has 15 residues. CDR1 and CDR2 from the germline V gene are MNHEY and SMNVEV (reference sequence). The CDR3 is CASSYGVFGTDTQYF. For the CDR3, the DNA is TGTGCCAGCAGTTACGGAGTTTTCGGCACAGATACGCAGTATTTT.

The rearrangement uses TRBV11-3 and TRBJ2-3, with D tentatively TRBD2 (6 bases). Trimming left V 0 bases short and J 2 bases short, with 12 bases between. The germline CDR1 and CDR2 sequences are SGHNT and YENEEA. The CDR3 sequence is 16 residues long. This CDR3 is CASSLDRGGDTDTQYF. DNA for the CDR3: TGTGCCAGCAGCTTAGATCGGGGCGGGGACACAGATACGCAGTATTTT.

V gene TRBV7-9 combines with J gene TRBJ2-1, with D possibly matching TRBD2 (5 bases). V shed 0 bases and J shed 3 bases, with 9 bases lying between them. The CDR3 covers 15 residues. Looked up from germline, CDR1 is SEHNR and CDR2 is FQNEAQ (reference sequence). The CDR3 DNA reads as TGTGCCAGCAGCTTAGCCGGGAACAACTACAATGAGCAGTTCTTC. Translation gives CASSLAGNNYNEQFF.

V is TRBV5-6 and J is TRBJ2-7; TRBD1 is a possible D gene (5 bases). The germline gives CDR1 SGHDT, CDR2 YYEEEE. The CDR3 loop spans 11 amino acids. Deletions cut 3 bases from V and 7 bases from J, with 8 bases between. The CDR3: CASSWGREQYF. CDR3 sequence (DNA): TGTGCCAGCAGCTGGGGCCGGGAGCAGTACTTC.

This sequence joins TRBV7-9 and TRBJ2-7; no clear D gene. From germline, CDR1 is SEHNR and CDR2 FQNEAQ (reference sequence). This CDR3 region has 13 residues. With 5 bases removed from V and 0 bases from J, the gap between germline ends came to 8 bases. As DNA, the CDR3 is TGTGCCAGCAGCGTCACTAACTCCTACGAGCAGTACTTC. Translation gives CASSVTNSYEQYF.

The rearrangement links TRBV29-1 to TRBJ2-1; 10 bases are shared with TRBD2. There are 14 residues in the CDR3. The V and J ends lost 7 bases and 4 bases, in that order; junction bases with no gene match: 7. CDR1 is SQVTM and CDR2 is ANQGSEA in the germline V gene. The DNA for the CDR3 is TGCAGCGGTACACTAGCGGGACCTTACAATGAGCAGTTCTTC. It yields the protein CSGTLAGPYNEQFF.

The rearrangement links TRBV7-6 to TRBJ2-1, with 11 bases lining up with TRBD2. This CDR3 region has 17 residues. CDR1 is SGHVS, CDR2 FNYEAQ, per germline. V trimming: 2 bases; J trimming: 5 bases; junction bases outside the gene matches: 8. CDR3 bases: TGTGCCAGCAGCTTAAGGGGAGGGACTAGCGGACACAATGAGCAGTTCTTC. Its translation: CASSLRGGTSGHNEQFF.

The gene calls are TRBV6-6 and TRBJ1-1, with 7 bases fitting TRBD1. CDR1 MNHNY and CDR2 SVGAGI come from the germline V gene (reference sequence). This CDR3 has 13 amino acids. The trim removed 5 bases at V and 6 bases at J, leaving 6 bases unmatched. The CDR3 region is CASSRQGVAEAFF. The CDR3 DNA is TGTGCCAGCAGTAGACAGGGCGTTGCTGAAGCTTTCTTT.

The V and J genes are TRBV5-1 and TRBJ1-4; a possible D gene is TRBD1 (6 bases). CDR1 and CDR2 (germline): SGHRS, YFSETQ. The V end lost 0 bases, the J end lost 7 bases, and 13 bases lay between the germline ends. This CDR3 has 15 amino acids. CDR3 loop: CASSLVAGGGEKLFF. In nucleotides, the CDR3 is TGCGCCAGCAGCTTGGTGGCGGGGGGCGGTGAAAAACTGTTTTTT.

This rearrangement joins TRBV5-1 to TRBJ2-5; a possible D gene is TRBD2 (5 bases). Germline CDR1 SGHRS, CDR2 YFSETQ. V was cut by 5 bases and J by 5 bases, with 16 bases left in between. This CDR3 spans 14 amino acids. The CDR3 loop reads CASRSRGSSETQYF. The CDR3 DNA reads TGCGCCAGCAGATCCCGAGGGAGTTCGGAGACCCAGTACTTC.

The chain uses TRBV5-6 and TRBJ1-5; TRBD1 is a possible D gene (6 bases). The length of the CDR3 is 18 residues. Germline V gene lookup returns CDR1 SGHDT and CDR2 YYEEEE. V was pared by 0 bases and J by 0 bases, with 16 bases between. CDR3 bases: TGTGCCAGCAGCTTGGCCTTAGGGGCAGGGGCTAGCAATCAGCCCCAGCATTTT. The encoded protein is CASSLALGAGASNQPQHF.

V usage is TRBV7-3 and J usage is TRBJ1-1; D may be TRBD1 (5 bases). The germline V gene encodes CDR1 SGHTA and CDR2 FQGTGA. There are 12 residues in the CDR3. V lost 8 bases and J lost 0, with 7 bases in between. CDR3 DNA: TGTGCCAGCGACAGCCTGAACACTGAAGCTTTCTTT. Protein sequence: CASDSLNTEAFF.

The V and J genes are TRBV9 and TRBJ2-3, with TRBD2 identical over 7 bases. Germline V gene lookup returns CDR1 SGDLS and CDR2 YYNGEE. The CDR3 is 17 residues long. With V trimmed by 4 bases and J by 0 bases, 11 bases remained unmatched. CDR3 nucleotide sequence: TGTGCCAGCAGCTTCTCCCCCGGGACTAAGAGCACAGATACGCAGTATTTT. Translation: CASSFSPGTKSTDTQYF.

J is TRBJ1-4 and V is TRBV6-1; D ambiguous. Germline V gene sequence: CDR1 MNHNS, CDR2 SASEGT. V lost 7 bases and J 4 bases, leaving 10 bases between the germline ends. The CDR3 spans 13 residues. The CDR3 is CASTARGNEKLFF. The CDR3 DNA reads TGTGCCAGCACCGCGCGCGGTAATGAAAAACTGTTTTTT.

V and J are TRBV19 and TRBJ2-1, with TRBD1 identical over 7 bases. Looked up from germline, CDR1 is LNHDA and CDR2 is SQIVND (reference sequence). The ends lost 3 bases at V and 0 bases at J; junction bases unmatched: 2. The CDR3 contains 15 residues. The CDR3 DNA sequence: TGTGCCAGTAGTATTGGGGACAGCTCCTACAATGAGCAGTTCTTC. Protein sequence: CASSIGDSSYNEQFF.

The chain employs TRBV4-3 and TRBJ1-5, with 8 bases that match TRBD1. Germline V gene data show CDR1 as LGHNA and CDR2 as YSLEER. The CDR3 spans 18 residues. V trimming: 0 bases; J trimming: 3 bases; junction bases outside the gene matches: 10. The CDR3 reads CASSQEVSQGVSNQPQHF. The CDR3 DNA is TGCGCCAGCAGCCAAGAGGTCTCACAGGGGGTTTCCAATCAGCCCCAGCATTTT.